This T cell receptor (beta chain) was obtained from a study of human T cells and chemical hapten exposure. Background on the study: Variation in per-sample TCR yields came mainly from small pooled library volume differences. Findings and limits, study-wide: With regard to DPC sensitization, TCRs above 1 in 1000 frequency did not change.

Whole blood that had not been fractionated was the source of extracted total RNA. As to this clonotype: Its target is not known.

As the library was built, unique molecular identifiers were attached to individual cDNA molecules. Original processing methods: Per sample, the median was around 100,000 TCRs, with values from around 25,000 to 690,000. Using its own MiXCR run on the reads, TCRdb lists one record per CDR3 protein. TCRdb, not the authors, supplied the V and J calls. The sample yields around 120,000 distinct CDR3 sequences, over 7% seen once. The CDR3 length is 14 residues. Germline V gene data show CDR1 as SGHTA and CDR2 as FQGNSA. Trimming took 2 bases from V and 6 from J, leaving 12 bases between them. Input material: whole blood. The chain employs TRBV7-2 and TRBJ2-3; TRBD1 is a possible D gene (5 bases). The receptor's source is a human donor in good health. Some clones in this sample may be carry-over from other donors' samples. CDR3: CASSLSQGSDTQYF. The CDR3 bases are TGTGCCAGCAGCTTATCGCAGGGTTCGGATACGCAGTATTTT.